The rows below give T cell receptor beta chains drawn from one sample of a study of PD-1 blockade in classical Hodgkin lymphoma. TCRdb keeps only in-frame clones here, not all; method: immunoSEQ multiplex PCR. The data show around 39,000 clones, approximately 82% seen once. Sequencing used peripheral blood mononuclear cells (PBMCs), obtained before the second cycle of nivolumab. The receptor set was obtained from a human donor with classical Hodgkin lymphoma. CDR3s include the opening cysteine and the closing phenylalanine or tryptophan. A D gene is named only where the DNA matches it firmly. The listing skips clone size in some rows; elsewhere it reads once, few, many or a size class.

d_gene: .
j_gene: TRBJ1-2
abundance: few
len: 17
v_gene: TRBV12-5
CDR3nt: TGTGCTAGTGGTTTGGCCCCAACAGGGCGGGGTGGAGATGGCTACACCTTC
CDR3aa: CASGLAPTGRGGDGYTF

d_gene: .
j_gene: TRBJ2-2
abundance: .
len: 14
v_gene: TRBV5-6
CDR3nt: TGTGCCAGCAGCCCTGGCGAATCGTCGGGGGAGCTGTTTTTT
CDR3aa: CASSPGESSGELFF

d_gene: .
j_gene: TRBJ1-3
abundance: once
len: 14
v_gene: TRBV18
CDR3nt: TGTGCCAGCTCTACCAAGGCCTCTGGAAACACCATATATTTT
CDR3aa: CASSTKASGNTIYF

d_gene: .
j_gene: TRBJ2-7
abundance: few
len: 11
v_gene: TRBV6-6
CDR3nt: TGTGCCAGCGGGGATCTCTACGAGCAGTACTTC
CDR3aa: CASGDLYEQYF

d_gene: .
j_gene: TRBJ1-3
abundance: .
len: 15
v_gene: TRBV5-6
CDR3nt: TGTGCCAGCAGCTTGGGCAGGGAGGTCGGAAACACCATATATTTT
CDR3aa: CASSLGREVGNTIYF

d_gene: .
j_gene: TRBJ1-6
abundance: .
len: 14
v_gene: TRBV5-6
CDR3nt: TGTGCCAGCAGCTTCGGACGGACGGGTACACCCCTCCACTTT
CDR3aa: CASSFGRTGTPLHF

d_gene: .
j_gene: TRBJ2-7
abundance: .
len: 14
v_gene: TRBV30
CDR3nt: TGTGCCTGGGACATCCGGGACGGCCTCTACGAGCAGTACTTC
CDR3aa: CAWDIRDGLYEQYF

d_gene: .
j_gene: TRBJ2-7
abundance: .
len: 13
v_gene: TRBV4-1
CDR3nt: TGCGCCAGCAGCCAAGATAGCGAGTACGAGCAGTACTTC
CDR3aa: CASSQDSEYEQYF

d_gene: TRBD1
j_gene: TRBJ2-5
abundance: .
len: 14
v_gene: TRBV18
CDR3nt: TGTGCCAGCTCACCAGGGGGACAGGTCGGGACCCAGTACTTC
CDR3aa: CASSPGGQVGTQYF

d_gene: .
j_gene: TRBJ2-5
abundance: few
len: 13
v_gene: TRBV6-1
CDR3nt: TGTGCCAGCAGTAGCTGGGATAGAGAGACCCAGTACTTC
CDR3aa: CASSSWDRETQYF

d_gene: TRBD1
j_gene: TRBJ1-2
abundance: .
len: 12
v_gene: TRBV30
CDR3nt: TGTGCCTGGGCGGACAGGAACTATGGCTACACCTTC
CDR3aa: CAWADRNYGYTF

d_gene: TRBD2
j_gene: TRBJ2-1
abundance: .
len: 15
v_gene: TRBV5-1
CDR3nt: TGCGCCAGCAGCTTAGGGTTAGCGGGTATCTCGGAGCAGTTCTTC
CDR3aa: CASSLGLAGISEQFF

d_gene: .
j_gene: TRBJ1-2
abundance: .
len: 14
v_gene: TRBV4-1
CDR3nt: TGCGCCAGCAGCCCCCTTCGGGGAACCTATGGCTACACCTTC
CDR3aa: CASSPLRGTYGYTF

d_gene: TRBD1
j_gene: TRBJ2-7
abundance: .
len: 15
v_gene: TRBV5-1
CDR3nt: TGCGCCAGCAGCTTGGCGCCCGGGACAGGCCACGAGCAGTACTTC
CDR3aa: CASSLAPGTGHEQYF

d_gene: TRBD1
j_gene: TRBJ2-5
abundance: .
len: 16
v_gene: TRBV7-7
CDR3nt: TGTGCCAGCAGCCTCTCCGGGACAGGGGGCGCTGAGACCCAGTACTTC
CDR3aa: CASSLSGTGGAETQYF

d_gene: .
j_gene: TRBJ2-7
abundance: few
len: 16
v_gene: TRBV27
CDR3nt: TGTGCCAGCAGTTTAATCGTGGAACCTAAGCCCTACGAGCAGTACTTC
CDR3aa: CASSLIVEPKPYEQYF

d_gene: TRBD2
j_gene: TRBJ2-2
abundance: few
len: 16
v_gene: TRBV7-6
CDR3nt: TGTGCCAGCAGTCCAGACGGCGGGGGGGCCCTGAGAGAGCTGTTTTTT
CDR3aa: CASSPDGGGALRELFF

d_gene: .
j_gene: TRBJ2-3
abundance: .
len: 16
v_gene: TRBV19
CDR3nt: TGTGCCAGTAGTATGGGGGGGGGCCGCTTCACAGATACGCAGTATTTT
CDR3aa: CASSMGGGRFTDTQYF

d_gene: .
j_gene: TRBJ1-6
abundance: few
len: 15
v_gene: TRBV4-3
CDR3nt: TGCGCCAGCAGCCAGGGGAAAACGGAGATGTCACCCCTCCACTTT
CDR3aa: CASSQGKTEMSPLHF

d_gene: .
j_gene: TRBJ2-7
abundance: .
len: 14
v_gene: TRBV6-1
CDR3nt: TGTGCCAGCAGTGAAGGTCGGGTGGTGTACGAGCAGTACTTC
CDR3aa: CASSEGRVVYEQYF

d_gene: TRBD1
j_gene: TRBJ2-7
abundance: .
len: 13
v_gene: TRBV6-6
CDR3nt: TGTGCCAGCAGGAGGGACAGCTCCTACGAGCAGTACTTC
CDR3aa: CASRRDSSYEQYF

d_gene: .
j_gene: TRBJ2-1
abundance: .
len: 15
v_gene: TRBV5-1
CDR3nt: TGCGCCAGCAGCCCCGTGGGGGGCTCCTACAATGAGCAGTTCTTC
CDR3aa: CASSPVGGSYNEQFF

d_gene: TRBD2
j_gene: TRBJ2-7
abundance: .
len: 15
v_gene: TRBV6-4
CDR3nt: TGTGCCAGCAGTCGACTAGCGGGGGATTCCTACGAGCAGTACTTC
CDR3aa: CASSRLAGDSYEQYF

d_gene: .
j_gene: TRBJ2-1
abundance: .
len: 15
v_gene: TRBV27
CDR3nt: TGTGCCAGCAGTTTAGTGGGGGGCGGCTACAATGAGCAGTTCTTC
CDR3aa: CASSLVGGGYNEQFF

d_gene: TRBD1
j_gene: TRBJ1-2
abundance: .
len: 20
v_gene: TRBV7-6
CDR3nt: TGTGCCAGCAGCTTAGGGATCGTGGTCAGGGGGCGACTGCAAAACTATGGCTACACCTTC
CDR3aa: CASSLGIVVRGRLQNYGYTF

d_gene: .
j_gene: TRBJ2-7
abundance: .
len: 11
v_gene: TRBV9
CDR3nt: TGTGCCAGCAGCCCAGGGGTGGGGCAGTACTTC
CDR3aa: CASSPGVGQYF

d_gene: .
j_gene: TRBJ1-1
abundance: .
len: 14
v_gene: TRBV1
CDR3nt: TGCACCAGCAGCCCCCGCGAGGGTAACACTGAAGCTTTCTTT
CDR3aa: CTSSPREGNTEAFF

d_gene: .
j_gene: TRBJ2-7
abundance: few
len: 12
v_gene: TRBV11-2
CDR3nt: TGTGCCAGCAGCCAGGAAGCCTACGAGCAGTACTTC
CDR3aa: CASSQEAYEQYF

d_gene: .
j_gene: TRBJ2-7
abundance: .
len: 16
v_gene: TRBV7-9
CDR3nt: TGTGCCAGCAGCTTCCCCCCCGGAGGAAACCCCTACGAGCAGTACTTC
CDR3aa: CASSFPPGGNPYEQYF